The clone carrying this TCR beta chain was picked up a small number of times. Its antigen remains unidentified. The entry originates in a study of beta chain features in type 1 diabetes. About the study: The patients were much like the healthy donors in age, gender and cell yields.

Study conclusions and caveats: Individuals with type 1 diabetes displayed fewer insertions and more deletions at VDJ junctions. Moderate yet significant TCRB CDR3 shortening was seen in Type 1 diabetes patients in all four CD4+ subsets.

The CDR3 consists of 15 residues. The germline V gene has CDR1 SGHNT and CDR2 YYREEE (reference sequence). Trimming cost V 0 bases and J 5 bases; bases outside gene matches: 6. Sorting that relied on CD45RO/CCR7/CD25/CD127/CD95/CD27 yielded CD4+ naive, central memory, regulatory and stem cell-like memory cells. Every bit of the isolated RNA underwent reverse transcription, so sequencing read expressed TCRB transcripts. Some clones are missing from TCRdb's copy, which holds only in-frame ones; the method was immunoSEQ multiplex PCR. Of about 400,000 clones in the sample, roughly an eighth were seen once.

This sequence joins TRBV5-4 and TRBJ2-5, with 8 bases identical to TRBD2. This clonotype originated in a woman aged 18-29 years with type 1 diabetes. The sample consisted of naive CD4+ T cells from blood. The CDR3 spells CASSLAAGGEETQYF. The CDR3 DNA sequence: TGTGCCAGCAGCTTGGCGGCGGGGGGTGAGGAGACCCAGTACTTC.